This entry is about one TCR beta chain. This sample is part of a study of graft-versus-host responses after intestinal transplantation. The table came from immunoSEQ multiplex PCR; TCRdb's copy has only in-frame clones and leaves some out. This table has about 40,000 clones, around nine tenths appearing once. CDR1 SGDLS and CDR2 YYNGEE come from the germline V gene. This CDR3 is 15 amino acids long. Trimming pared 0 bases from V and 4 bases from J, leaving 10 bases between. V is TRBV9 and J is TRBJ2-2; D not certain. The starting material was PBMCs, obtained approximately 270 days after transplant. This clonotype was sampled from a human patient who received an intestinal transplant, so some T cells may come from the graft donor. Here the CDR3 reads CASSVGSSTTGELFF. Written as DNA, the CDR3 is TGTGCCAGCAGCGTAGGAAGCTCCACCACCGGGGAGCTGTTTTTT.